This TCR beta chain was sequenced in a study of monozygotic twins with inflammatory bowel disease. Germline V gene data show CDR1 as LGHNA and CDR2 as YNFKEQ. The CDR3 totals 14 residues. TCRdb reprocessed the 5' RACE reads and reports one entry per CDR3 protein, with no DNA. The record lists 300,000 to 450,000 distinct CDR3 sequences, of which the ten most abundant hold 2% to 3%. Material for sequencing was blood. This chain connects TRBV4-2 to TRBJ2-7. The source is a human donor with ulcerative colitis or Crohn's disease, or a healthy co-twin of an affected twin (not recorded which). CDR3 protein: CASSQDERSYEQYF.